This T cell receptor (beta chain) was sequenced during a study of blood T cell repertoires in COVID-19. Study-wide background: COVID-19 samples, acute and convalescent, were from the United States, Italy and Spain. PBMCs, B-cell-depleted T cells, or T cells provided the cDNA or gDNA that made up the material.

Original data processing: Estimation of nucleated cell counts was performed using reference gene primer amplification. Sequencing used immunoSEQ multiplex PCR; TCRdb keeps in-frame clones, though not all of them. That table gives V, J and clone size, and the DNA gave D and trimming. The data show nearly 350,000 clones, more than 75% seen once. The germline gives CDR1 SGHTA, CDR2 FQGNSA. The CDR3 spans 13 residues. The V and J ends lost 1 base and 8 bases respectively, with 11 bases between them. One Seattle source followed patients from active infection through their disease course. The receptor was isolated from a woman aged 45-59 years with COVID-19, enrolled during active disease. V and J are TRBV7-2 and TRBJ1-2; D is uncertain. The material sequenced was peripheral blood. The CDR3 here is CASSLEGTGGYTF. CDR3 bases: TGTGCCAGCAGCTTAGAGGGAACGGGGGGCTACACCTTC.